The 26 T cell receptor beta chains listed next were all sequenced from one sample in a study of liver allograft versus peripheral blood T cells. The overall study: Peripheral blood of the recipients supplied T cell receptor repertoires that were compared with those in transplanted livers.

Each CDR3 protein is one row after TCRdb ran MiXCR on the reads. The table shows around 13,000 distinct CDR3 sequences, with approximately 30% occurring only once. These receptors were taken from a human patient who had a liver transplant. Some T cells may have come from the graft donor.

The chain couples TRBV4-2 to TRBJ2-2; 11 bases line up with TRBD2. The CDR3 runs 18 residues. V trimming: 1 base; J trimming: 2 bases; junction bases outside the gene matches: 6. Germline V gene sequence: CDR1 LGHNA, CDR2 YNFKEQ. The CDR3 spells CASSQGIAGGPNTGELFF. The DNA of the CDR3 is TGTGCCAGCAGCCAAGGCATAGCGGGGGGGCCAAACACCGGGGAGCTGTTTTTT.

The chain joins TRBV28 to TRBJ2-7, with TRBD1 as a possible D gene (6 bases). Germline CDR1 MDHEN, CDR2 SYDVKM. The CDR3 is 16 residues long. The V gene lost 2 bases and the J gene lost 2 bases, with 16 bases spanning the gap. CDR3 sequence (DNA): TGTGCCAGCAGTTTACCTGGACAGCCCTTAGCCTACGAGCAGTACTTC. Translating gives CASSLPGQPLAYEQYF.

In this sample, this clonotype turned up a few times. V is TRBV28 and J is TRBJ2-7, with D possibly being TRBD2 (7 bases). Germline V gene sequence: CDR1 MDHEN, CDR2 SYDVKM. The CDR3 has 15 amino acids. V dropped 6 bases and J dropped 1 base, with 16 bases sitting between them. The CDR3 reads CASRGGGDGSYEQYF. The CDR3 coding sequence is TGTGCCAGCAGAGGGGGGGGGGACGGTTCCTACGAGCAGTACTTC.

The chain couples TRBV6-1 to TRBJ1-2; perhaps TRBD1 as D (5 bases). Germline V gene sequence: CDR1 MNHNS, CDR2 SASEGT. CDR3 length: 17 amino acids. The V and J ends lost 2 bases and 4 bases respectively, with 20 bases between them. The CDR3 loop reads CASSEKGRGQATYGYTF. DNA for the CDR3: TGTGCCAGCAGTGAAAAGGGACGGGGTCAGGCAACCTATGGCTACACCTTC.

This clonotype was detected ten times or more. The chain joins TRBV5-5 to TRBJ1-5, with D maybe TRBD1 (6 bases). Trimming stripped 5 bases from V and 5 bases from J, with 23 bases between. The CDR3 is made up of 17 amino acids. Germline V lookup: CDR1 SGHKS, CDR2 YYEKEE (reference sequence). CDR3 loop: CASRPEAGAGAYQPQHF. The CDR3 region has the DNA TGTGCCAGCAGACCCGAAGCCGGGGCAGGGGCGTATCAGCCCCAGCATTTT.

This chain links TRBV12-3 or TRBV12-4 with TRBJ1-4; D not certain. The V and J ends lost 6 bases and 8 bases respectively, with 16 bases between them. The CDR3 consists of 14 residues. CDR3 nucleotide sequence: TGTGCCAGCAGCATCGGGCAGTTAGGGGAAAAACTGTTTTTT. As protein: CASSIGQLGEKLFF.

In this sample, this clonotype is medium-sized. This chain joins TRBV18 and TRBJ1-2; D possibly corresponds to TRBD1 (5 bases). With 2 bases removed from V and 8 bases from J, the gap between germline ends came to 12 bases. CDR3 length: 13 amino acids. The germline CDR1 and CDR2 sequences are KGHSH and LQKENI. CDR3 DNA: TGTGCCAGCTCACCATCCGAGGGGAACGGCTACACCTTC. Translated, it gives CASSPSEGNGYTF.

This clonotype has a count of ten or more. The CDR3 DNA reads TGTGCCACCAGTGATCCAAAGACAGTGACTAGCACAGATACGCAGTATTTT. This encodes CATSDPKTVTSTDTQYF. The chain couples TRBV24-1 to TRBJ2-3; D perhaps matches TRBD1 (5 bases). The CDR3 loop spans 17 amino acids. V lost 3 bases and J 0 bases, leaving 15 bases between the germline ends. Germline assignment: CDR1 KGHDR and CDR2 SFDVKD.

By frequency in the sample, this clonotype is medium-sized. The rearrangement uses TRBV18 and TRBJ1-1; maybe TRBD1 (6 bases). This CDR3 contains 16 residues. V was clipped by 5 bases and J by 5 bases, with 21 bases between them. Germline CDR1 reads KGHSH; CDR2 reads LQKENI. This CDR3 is CASSLTQLTGQTEAFF. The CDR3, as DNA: TGTGCCAGCTCATTAACACAGCTTACAGGGCAGACTGAAGCTTTCTTT.

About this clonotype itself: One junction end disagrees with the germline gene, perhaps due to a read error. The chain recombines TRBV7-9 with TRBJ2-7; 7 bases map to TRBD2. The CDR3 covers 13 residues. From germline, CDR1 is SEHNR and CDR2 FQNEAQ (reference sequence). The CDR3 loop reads CASSLSGGDELYF. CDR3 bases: TGTGCCAGCAGCTTGTCGGGAGGAGACGAGCTGTACTTC.

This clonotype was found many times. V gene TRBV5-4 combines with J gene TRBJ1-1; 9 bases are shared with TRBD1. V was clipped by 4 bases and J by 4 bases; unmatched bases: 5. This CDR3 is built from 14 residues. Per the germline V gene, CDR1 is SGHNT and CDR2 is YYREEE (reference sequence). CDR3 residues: CASSLRTGATEAFF. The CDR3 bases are TGTGCCAGCAGCCTACGGACAGGGGCCACTGAAGCTTTCTTT.

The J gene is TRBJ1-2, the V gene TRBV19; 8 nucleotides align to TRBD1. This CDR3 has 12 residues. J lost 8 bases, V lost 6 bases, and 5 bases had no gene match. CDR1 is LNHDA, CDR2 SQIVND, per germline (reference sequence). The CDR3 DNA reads TGTGCCAGTAGGCCGACAGGGGACGGCTACACCTTC. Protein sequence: CASRPTGDGYTF.

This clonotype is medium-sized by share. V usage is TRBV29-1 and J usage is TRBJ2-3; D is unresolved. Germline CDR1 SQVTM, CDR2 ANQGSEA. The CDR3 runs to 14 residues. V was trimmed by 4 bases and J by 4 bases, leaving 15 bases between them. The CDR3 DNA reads TGCAGCGTTGGCGACCACCAGGACGCAGATACGCAGTATTTT. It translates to CSVGDHQDADTQYF.

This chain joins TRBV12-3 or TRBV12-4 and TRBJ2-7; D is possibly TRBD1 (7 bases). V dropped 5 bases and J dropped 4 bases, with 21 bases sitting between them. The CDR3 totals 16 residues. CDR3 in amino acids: CASSPPRGAGIYEQYF. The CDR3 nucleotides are TGTGCCAGCAGTCCTCCCAGGGGGGCAGGGATTTACGAGCAGTACTTC.

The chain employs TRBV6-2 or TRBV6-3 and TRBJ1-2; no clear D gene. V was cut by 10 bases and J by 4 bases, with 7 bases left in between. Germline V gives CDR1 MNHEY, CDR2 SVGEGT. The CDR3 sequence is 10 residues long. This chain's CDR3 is CATRFYGYTF. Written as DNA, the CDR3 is TGTGCCACCCGCTTCTATGGCTACACCTTC.

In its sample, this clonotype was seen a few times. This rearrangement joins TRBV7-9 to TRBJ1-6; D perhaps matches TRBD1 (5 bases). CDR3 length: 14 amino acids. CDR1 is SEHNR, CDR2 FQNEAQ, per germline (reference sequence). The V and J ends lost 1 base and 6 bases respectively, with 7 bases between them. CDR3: CASSLGQFNSPLHF. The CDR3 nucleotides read TGTGCCAGCAGCTTAGGACAGTTTAATTCACCCCTCCACTTT.

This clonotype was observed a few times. This CDR3 reads CASRPGGSNYGYTF. CDR3 DNA: TGTGCCAGCAGACCGGGGGGGAGCAACTATGGCTACACCTTC. The V and J genes are TRBV6-2 or TRBV6-3 and TRBJ1-2; maybe TRBD1 (5 bases). Germline CDR1 is MNHEY and CDR2 is SVGEGT. V was pared by 6 bases and J by 2 bases, with 13 bases between. There are 14 residues in the CDR3.

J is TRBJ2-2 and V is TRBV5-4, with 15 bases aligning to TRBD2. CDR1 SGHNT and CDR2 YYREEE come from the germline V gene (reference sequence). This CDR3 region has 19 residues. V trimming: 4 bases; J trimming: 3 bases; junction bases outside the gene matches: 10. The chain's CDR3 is CASSPPGLAGGFYTGELFF. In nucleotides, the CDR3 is TGTGCCAGCAGCCCGCCGGGACTAGCGGGGGGATTTTACACCGGGGAGCTGTTTTTT.

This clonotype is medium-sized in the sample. The CDR3 DNA is TGTGCCAGCTCCCCAGATGGGACAGGGAGATATGGCTACACCTTC. Translated: CASSPDGTGRYGYTF. This sequence joins TRBV18 and TRBJ1-2, with 9 nucleotides matching TRBD1. The length of the CDR3 is 15 residues. With 6 bases clipped from V and 5 bases from J, the junction kept 10 bases outside the gene matches. Germline V gene sequence: CDR1 KGHSH, CDR2 LQKENI.

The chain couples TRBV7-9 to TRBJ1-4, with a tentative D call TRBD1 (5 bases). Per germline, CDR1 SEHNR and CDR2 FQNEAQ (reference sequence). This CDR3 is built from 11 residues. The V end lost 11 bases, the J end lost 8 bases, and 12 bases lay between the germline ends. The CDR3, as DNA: TGTGCCGAGTCCGGGGACGAAAAACTGTTTTTT. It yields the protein CAESGDEKLFF.

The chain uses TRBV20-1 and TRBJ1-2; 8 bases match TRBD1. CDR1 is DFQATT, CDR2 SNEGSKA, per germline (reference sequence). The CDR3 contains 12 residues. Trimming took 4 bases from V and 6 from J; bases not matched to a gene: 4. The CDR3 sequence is CSATAGGDGYTF. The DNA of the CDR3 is TGCAGTGCTACCGCAGGGGGCGATGGCTACACCTTC.

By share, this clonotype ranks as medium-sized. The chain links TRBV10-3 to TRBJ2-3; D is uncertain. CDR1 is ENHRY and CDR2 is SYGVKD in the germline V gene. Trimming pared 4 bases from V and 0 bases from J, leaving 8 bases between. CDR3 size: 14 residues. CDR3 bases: TGTGCCATCAGTGGGGTCAGGAGCACAGATACGCAGTATTTT. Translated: CAISGVRSTDTQYF.

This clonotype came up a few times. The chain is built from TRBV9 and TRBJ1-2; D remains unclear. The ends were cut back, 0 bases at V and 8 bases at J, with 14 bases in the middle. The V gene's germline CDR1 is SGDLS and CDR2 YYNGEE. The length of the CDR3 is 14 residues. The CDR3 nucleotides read TGTGCCAGCAGCGTAGCATCTGGCGACGTGGGCTACACCTTC. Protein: CASSVASGDVGYTF.

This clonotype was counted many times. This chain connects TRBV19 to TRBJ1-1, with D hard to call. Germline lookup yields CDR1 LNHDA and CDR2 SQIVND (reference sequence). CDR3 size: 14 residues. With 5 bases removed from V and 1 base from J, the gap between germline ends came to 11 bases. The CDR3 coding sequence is TGTGCCAGTAGTGGAGGGTTACAGAACACTGAAGCTTTCTTT. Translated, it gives CASSGGLQNTEAFF.

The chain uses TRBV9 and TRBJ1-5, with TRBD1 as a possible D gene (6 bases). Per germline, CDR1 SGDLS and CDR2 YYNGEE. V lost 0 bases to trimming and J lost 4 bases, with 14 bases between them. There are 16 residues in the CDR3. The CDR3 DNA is TGTGCCAGCAGCGTAGGGGCGGGGGGCGTTAATCAGCCCCAGCATTTT. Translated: CASSVGAGGVNQPQHF.

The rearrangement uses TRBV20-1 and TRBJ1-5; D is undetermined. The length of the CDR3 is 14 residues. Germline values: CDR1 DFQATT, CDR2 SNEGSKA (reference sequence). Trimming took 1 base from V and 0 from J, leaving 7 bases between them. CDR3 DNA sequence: TGCAGTGCTAGAGCCCTCAATAGCAATCAGCCCCAGCATTTT. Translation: CSARALNSNQPQHF.